This T cell receptor (beta chain) was found in a study of T-cell reconstitution after alpha-beta-depleted transplantation in children. The CDR3 contains 14 residues. From germline, CDR1 is SGHTA and CDR2 FQGNSA. Trimming left V 5 bases short and J 4 bases short, with 14 bases between. Unique molecular identifiers featured in how the TCRbeta library was prepared. TCRdb re-derived calls from the PCR reads in MiXCR, one entry per CDR3 protein. This sample yields about 240,000 distinct CDR3 sequences, of which roughly a quarter are seen a single time; about 2.6% belongs to the top ten. This clonotype was seen a handful of times.

The sequences come from PBMCs, collected before TCRalphabeta/CD19-depleted stem cell transplant. This clonotype originated in a girl aged 2 to 10 with Fanconi anemia, due to receive a stem cell transplant. The chain has TRBV7-2 and TRBJ1-1; D is undetermined. For the CDR3, the DNA is TGTGCCAGCAGCCTGTTACAGTTCGCCACTGAAGCTTTCTTT. It translates to CASSLLQFATEAFF. The whole variable domain, remainder taken from reference TRBV7-2 and TRBJ1-1, is GAGVSQSPSNKVTEKGKDVELRCDPISGHTALYWYRQSLGQGLEFLIYFQGNSAPDKSGLPSDRFSAERTGGSVSTLTIQRTQQEDSAVYLCASSLLQFATEAFFGQGTRLTVV.